This TCR beta chain was captured in a study of T cell responses to AZD1222 COVID-19 vaccine. General study points: Along spike, vaccine-associated CD4 TCRs were found throughout, with dominance at 160-218 and 743-854.

CDR1 and CDR2 (germline): GTSNPN, SVGIG (reference sequence). The V and J ends lost 1 base and 0 bases respectively, with 12 bases between them. The CDR3 covers 15 residues. About this clone itself: Its cognate antigen is unknown.

Sequencing used immunoSEQ multiplex PCR; TCRdb keeps in-frame clones, though not all of them. The sample records 140,000 to 150,000 clones, around nine tenths being singletons. Sequences were derived from peripheral blood, sampled on day 0 of AZD1222 vaccination. The gene calls are TRBV30 and TRBJ1-1, with TRBD1 as a possible D gene (5 bases). The clonotype was recovered from an adult in good health. This CDR3 reads CAWSEIGRVNTEAFF. The CDR3 DNA reads TGTGCCTGGAGTGAGATAGGCAGGGTGAACACTGAAGCTTTCTTT.